Following are 30 T cell receptor beta chains from one sample sequenced in a study of response to subunit inactivated influenza vaccine. In TCRdb, the RT-PCR reads were re-called with MiXCR into one record per CDR3 protein. The sample consists of just under 250,000 distinct CDR3 sequences, 9.5% to 15% of them appearing once. Specimen: non-naive T cells sorted from PBMCs, collected approximately 15 days before vaccination. All receptors come from a man in his fifties or sixties who received an inactivated influenza vaccine.

V and J are TRBV6-1 and TRBJ2-5, with D perhaps assigned TRBD1 or TRBD2 (5 bases each). The CDR3 runs to 13 residues. The germline V gene encodes CDR1 MNHNS and CDR2 SASEGT. V shed 6 bases and J shed 7 bases, with 15 bases lying between them. CDR3 region: CASSWDRTGTQYF. The CDR3 DNA sequence: TGTGCCAGCAGCTGGGACCGCACGGGGACCCAGTACTTC.

There are many counts of this clonotype. DNA of the CDR3: TGCAGCGTTGGTCCGGGGACAGTTAAAGAGACCCAGTACTTC. Translating gives CSVGPGTVKETQYF. The genes are TRBV29-1 and TRBJ2-5; 7 nucleotides line up with TRBD1. J was trimmed by 3 bases and V by 4 bases; bases with no gene match: 8. The CDR3 covers 14 residues. Germline assignment: CDR1 SQVTM and CDR2 ANQGSEA.

This clonotype has at least ten counts. V usage is TRBV10-2 and J usage is TRBJ1-2; 7 bases agree with TRBD1. The CDR3 runs 15 residues. With 5 bases clipped from V and 4 bases from J, the junction kept 10 bases outside the gene matches. CDR1 and CDR2 (germline): WSHSY, SAAADI. The CDR3 bases are TGCGCCAGCAGTCCTTCCCCGACAGGGTTCTATGGCTACACCTTC. This codes for CASSPSPTGFYGYTF.

This clonotype was picked up many times. The chain is built from TRBV11-2 and TRBJ1-2, with TRBD1 identical over 7 bases. V lost 4 bases and J lost 4; bases outside the gene matches: 12. The CDR3 is 16 residues long. Germline V CDR1 and CDR2: SGHAT, FQNNGV. DNA for the CDR3: TGTGCCAGCAGCTCAGGGGGGCAGGGGAGTGGCTATGGCTACACCTTC. Protein: CASSSGGQGSGYGYTF.

The table lists this clonotype with many counts. J is TRBJ2-1 and V is TRBV29-1; D not resolved. The germline V gene encodes CDR1 SQVTM and CDR2 ANQGSEA. The CDR3 loop spans 12 amino acids. Trimming removed 3 bases at V and 8 bases at J, with 11 bases between. CDR3 DNA sequence: TGCAGCGTTGAGTGGCCAGTCGATGAGCAGTTCTTC. Its protein is CSVEWPVDEQFF.

The chain has TRBV5-1 and TRBJ2-3; no reliable D call. This CDR3 is 12 amino acids long. V was shortened by 7 bases and J by 5 bases, with 11 bases between the two germline ends. Germline loops: CDR1 SGHRS, CDR2 YFSETQ. The CDR3 DNA sequence: TGCGCCAGCGGACCGGACCGAGATACGCAGTATTTT. Amino acid sequence: CASGPDRDTQYF.

This clonotype was counted at least ten times. J is TRBJ2-2 and V is TRBV4-3; no reliable D call. Germline CDR1 is LGHNA and CDR2 is YSLEER. With 1 base removed from V and 1 base from J, the gap between germline ends came to 19 bases. This CDR3 is built from 19 residues. In nucleotides, the CDR3 is TGCGCCAGCAGCCAAGTCCTCGGGCAGCCTACACAGAACACCGGGGAGCTGTTTTTT. Translation: CASSQVLGQPTQNTGELFF.

The chain is built from TRBV6-6 and TRBJ2-5; possibly TRBD1 for D (6 bases). This CDR3 has 13 amino acids. The V end was cut by 4 bases, the J end by 7 bases, with 13 bases between. The germline gives CDR1 MNHNY, CDR2 SVGAGI (reference sequence). For the CDR3, the DNA is TGTGCCAGCAGTTCAGAGGGGGTTACGACCCAGTACTTC. Its translation is CASSSEGVTTQYF.

The chain joins TRBV2 to TRBJ2-3; either TRBD1 or TRBD2 may supply D (7 bases each). The V gene's germline CDR1 is SNHLY and CDR2 FYNNEI. CDR3 length: 18 residues. V was pared by 7 bases and J by 0 bases, with 23 bases between. The CDR3: CASTTSQGGKTSTDTQYF. The CDR3 DNA follows: TGTGCCAGCACCACAAGCCAGGGGGGGAAAACTAGCACAGATACGCAGTATTTT.

This clonotype was seen repeatedly, ten times or more. The chain uses TRBV2 and TRBJ1-1, with no clear D. Germline values: CDR1 SNHLY, CDR2 FYNNEI. The ends were cut back, 3 bases at V and 0 bases at J, with 8 bases in the middle. This CDR3 is built from 14 residues. DNA of the CDR3: TGTGCCAGCAGTGACGGTGTGGTGAACACTGAAGCTTTCTTT. Amino acids: CASSDGVVNTEAFF.

The chain has TRBV5-1 and TRBJ2-5, with D possibly TRBD1 on 6 matching bases. This CDR3 spans 15 amino acids. CDR1 and CDR2 (germline): SGHRS, YFSETQ. V shed 4 bases and J shed 8 bases, with 21 bases lying between them. The CDR3 DNA is TGCGCCAGCAGCCCGGACAGCCTTATAGGGGGAACCCAGTACTTC. Its translation is CASSPDSLIGGTQYF.

In DNA form, the CDR3 reads TGTGCCAGCAGTTTAGCCCTTAACTATGGCTACACCTTC. Amino acids: CASSLALNYGYTF. This chain uses TRBV27 with TRBJ1-2; D gene uncertain. The CDR3 has 13 amino acids. The V and J ends lost 2 bases and 1 base respectively, with 5 bases between them. Germline CDR1 is MNHEY and CDR2 is SMNVEV (reference sequence).

DNA of the CDR3: TGTGCCAGCAGCCCAACGCAAGACAGTTACACCGGGGAGCTGTTTTTT. It encodes CASSPTQDSYTGELFF. The chain has TRBV14 and TRBJ2-2, with D possibly matching TRBD1 (5 bases). Trimming pared 4 bases from V and 3 bases from J, leaving 15 bases between. The CDR3 extends over 16 amino acids. CDR1 is SGHDN, CDR2 FVKESK, per germline.

Ten or more counts support this clonotype. This chain connects TRBV9 to TRBJ2-1, with 12 bases fitting TRBD2. Trimming removed 3 bases from V and 9 bases from J; junction bases left unmatched: 7. Germline V gene lookup returns CDR1 SGDLS and CDR2 YYNGEE. This CDR3 is 15 amino acids long. CDR3 DNA sequence: TGTGCCAGCAGCGGCCGGACTAGCGGGACCGGTGAGCAGTTCTTC. Translating gives CASSGRTSGTGEQFF.

This clonotype was seen more than once but under ten times. This chain connects TRBV6-1 to TRBJ2-3; 10 positions match TRBD2. V lost 6 bases, J lost 5 bases, and 5 bases stayed unmatched. CDR1 and CDR2 from the germline V gene are MNHNS and SASEGT. CDR3 length equals 14 residues. CDR3 DNA: TGTGCCAGCAGCCTAGCGGGAGTAAGAGATACGCAGTATTTT. Protein product: CASSLAGVRDTQYF.

Only a few counts were recorded for this clonotype. This chain joins TRBV7-8 and TRBJ2-1; tentative D call: TRBD1 (6 bases). The V gene lost 2 bases and the J gene lost 5 bases, with 19 bases spanning the gap. The length of the CDR3 is 17 residues. Germline V CDR1 and CDR2: SGHVS, FQNEAQ. CDR3 bases: TGTGCCAGCAGCTTATCAATAACGGACAGCCTCCACAATGAGCAGTTCTTC. Protein product: CASSLSITDSLHNEQFF.

This clonotype was detected a few times. The chain carries TRBV7-2 and TRBJ2-2, with 7 nucleotides matching TRBD1. CDR1 and CDR2 (germline): SGHTA, FQGNSA. The V gene end was trimmed by 4 bases and the J gene end by 5 bases; junction bases not matched to a gene: 10. The CDR3 loop spans 16 amino acids. In DNA, the CDR3 is TGTGCCAGCAGCTCCGATGTGACAGGGCGAACCGGGGAGCTGTTTTTT. Translation: CASSSDVTGRTGELFF.

This chain uses TRBV9 with TRBJ2-3, with D possibly TRBD2 on 6 matching bases. This CDR3 has 15 amino acids. CDR1 and CDR2 from the germline V gene are SGDLS and YYNGEE. The V end lost 0 bases, the J end lost 3 bases, and 11 bases lay between the germline ends. This CDR3 reads CASSVAAGRTDTQYF. CDR3 DNA: TGTGCCAGCAGCGTAGCCGCGGGAAGGACAGATACGCAGTATTTT.

This clonotype was found many times. The chain is built from TRBV5-1 and TRBJ2-5; weak D call: TRBD1 (6 bases). Trimming cost V 5 bases and J 5 bases, with 16 bases left between them. CDR3 length equals 14 residues. Germline V lookup: CDR1 SGHRS, CDR2 YFSETQ. CDR3 in amino acids: CASSVAGVSETQYF. In DNA, the CDR3 is TGCGCCAGCAGTGTTGCAGGGGTTTCGGAGACCCAGTACTTC.

The rearrangement joins TRBV5-1 to TRBJ2-5; possibly TRBD2 for D (7 bases). Germline assignment: CDR1 SGHRS and CDR2 YFSETQ. CDR3 length equals 15 residues. The V end lost 4 bases, the J end lost 5 bases, and 18 bases lay between the germline ends. The CDR3 sequence is CASSSGTSTVETQYF. The CDR3 DNA is TGCGCCAGCAGCAGCGGGACATCTACTGTGGAGACCCAGTACTTC. Combining the CDR3 with reference TRBV5-1 and TRBJ2-5 gives the whole variable domain KAGVTQTPRYLIKTRGQQVTLSCSPISGHRSVSWYQQTPGQGLQFLFEYFSETQRNKGNFPGRFSGRQFSNSRSEMNVSTLELGDSALYLCASSSGTSTVETQYFGPGTRLLVL.

This chain links TRBV20-1 with TRBJ1-4; 10 nucleotides line up with TRBD1. Germline assignment: CDR1 DFQATT and CDR2 SNEGSKA (reference sequence). The CDR3 extends over 13 amino acids. The V segment lost 6 bases and the J segment 10 bases; nucleotides outside the gene matches: 8. CDR3 sequence: CSATGTGAGKLFF. CDR3 DNA: TGCAGTGCCACCGGGACAGGGGCGGGAAAACTGTTTTTT.

Only a few counts were recorded for this clonotype. This chain joins TRBV12-3 or TRBV12-4 and TRBJ2-3; D gene uncertain. V lost 1 base and J lost 1, with 6 bases in between. CDR3 length: 14 residues. The CDR3 DNA follows: TGTGCCAGCAGTTTAGTTGGAGGCACAGATACGCAGTATTTT. Encoded protein: CASSLVGGTDTQYF.

This clonotype was seen only a few times. The chain employs TRBV7-2 and TRBJ2-3; 7 positions match TRBD2. Germline trimming cut 5 bases from V and 10 bases from J; bases unmatched to any gene: 6. CDR1 and CDR2 from the germline V gene are SGHTA and FQGNSA. This CDR3 contains 12 residues. CDR3 region: CASSPTSRAQYF. The CDR3 coding sequence is TGTGCCAGCAGCCCGACTAGCCGCGCGCAGTATTTT.

This clonotype was detected a few times. The chain links TRBV7-9 to TRBJ2-1; D is undetermined. Trimming removed 6 bases from V and 5 bases from J, with 17 bases in between. This CDR3 comprises 15 residues. Germline V gives CDR1 SEHNR, CDR2 FQNEAQ (reference sequence). CDR3: CASRSFADGHNEQFF. The CDR3 DNA reads as TGTGCCAGCAGGTCATTCGCAGACGGGCACAATGAGCAGTTCTTC.

This clonotype was seen a handful of times. The chain is built from TRBV5-1 and TRBJ1-2, with TRBD1 matching 8 bases. Germline V gene data show CDR1 as SGHRS and CDR2 as YFSETQ. Trimming took 3 bases from V and 2 from J; bases not matched to a gene: 6. The CDR3 consists of 15 residues. Written as DNA, the CDR3 is TGCGCCAGCAGCTCACGACAGGGGCGAAACTATGGCTACACCTTC. Translating it yields CASSSRQGRNYGYTF.

The V and J genes are TRBV18 and TRBJ2-5; D not resolved. The V and J ends lost 0 bases and 9 bases respectively, with 14 bases between them. Germline CDR1 KGHSH, CDR2 LQKENI. The CDR3 runs to 14 residues. The CDR3 DNA reads TGTGCCAGCTCACCACCATCCCTTCTTGGGGCCCAGTACTTC. It codes for CASSPPSLLGAQYF.

The CDR3 loop is CASSQEHQTYEQYF. The CDR3 DNA follows: TGTGCCAGCAGCCAGGAACACCAAACCTACGAGCAGTACTTC. V gene TRBV3-1 combines with J gene TRBJ2-7; D is unclear. Trimming stripped 3 bases from V and 2 bases from J, with 11 bases between. Germline V lookup: CDR1 LGHDT, CDR2 YNNKEL (reference sequence). The CDR3 extends over 14 amino acids.

This clonotype was recorded many times. The CDR3 reads CASSGDTDTQYF. The CDR3 DNA sequence: TGTGCCAGCAGTGGCGACACAGATACGCAGTATTTT. The rearrangement uses TRBV27 and TRBJ2-3; D unresolved. This CDR3 region has 12 residues. Trimming took 5 bases from V and 2 from J, leaving 5 bases between them. Germline CDR1 is MNHEY and CDR2 is SMNVEV (reference sequence).

This clonotype was picked up many times. The CDR3 DNA reads TGTGCCAGCAGTCTCCAGCGGGGGCCCTGGAATGAGCAGTTCTTC. Translation gives CASSLQRGPWNEQFF. The chain combines TRBV12-3 or TRBV12-4 with TRBJ2-1; TRBD2 agrees at 8 bases. This CDR3 spans 15 amino acids. After removal of 5 bases from V and 7 bases from J, the junction contained 10 bases not matched to a gene.

This clonotype was recorded a few times. V usage is TRBV28 and J usage is TRBJ2-1; unclear D gene. V was pared by 0 bases and J by 5 bases, with 5 bases between. CDR3 size: 13 residues. From germline, CDR1 is MDHEN and CDR2 SYDVKM. CDR3 nucleotide sequence: TGTGCCAGCAGTTTATGGGGAAACAATGAGCAGTTCTTC. This gives the protein CASSLWGNNEQFF.